This T cell receptor beta chain was captured in a study of blood T cells in healthy people across ages. The study drew donors from healthy Caucasian individuals in Russia aged 6 to 90. Per-sample yields of isolated PBMCs were at least 6 million. For this clonotype: Antigen: not known.

Primers used in a second PCR of roughly 6 to 11 cycles were a sample-barcoded 5' primer and a J-beta primer mix. A single record per CDR3 protein comes from TCRdb applying MiXCR to the 5' RACE reads. The data hold 580,000 or so distinct CDR3 sequences, with less than 60% observed a single time. General study findings and limits: Any changes in expanded clonotypes were possibly confounded, as donor CMV status remained unknown. Observed TCR beta diversity showed a strong correlation with the percentage of naive T cells as measured by flow cytometry.

The sample consisted of blood. The sequence was collected from a man aged 80 or over in good health.

In DNA form, the CDR3 reads TGTGCCAGCAGTTTAAAGGGGACGGCTAGCGGGATAGAAAATGCGCAGTATTTT. This codes for CASSLKGTASGIENAQYF. This sequence joins TRBV27 and TRBJ2-3, with 9 positions matching TRBD2. Germline lookup yields CDR1 MNHEY and CDR2 SMNVEV (reference sequence). This CDR3 has 18 residues. Trimming took 2 bases from V and 10 from J; bases not matched to a gene: 19.